These 32 T cell receptor beta chains were sequenced from one sample in a study of PD-1 blockade in classical Hodgkin lymphoma. Every patient relapsed after autologous stem cell transplantation, and brentuximab vedotin exposure varied. TCRdb keeps only in-frame clones here, not all; method: immunoSEQ multiplex PCR. This sample has around 30,000 clones, with 71% found just once. Sequences were derived from peripheral blood mononuclear cells (PBMCs), sampled before the second cycle of nivolumab. Receptors originate from a human donor with classical Hodgkin lymphoma.

This clone was seen only once. The chain employs TRBV10-3 and TRBJ1-6; possible D gene TRBD1, 6 bases. This CDR3 region has 17 residues. The germline V and J ends were trimmed by 0 bases and 5 bases, with 14 bases remaining between them. Germline V lookup: CDR1 ENHRY, CDR2 SYGVKD. The DNA for the CDR3 is TGTGCCATCAGTGAGTCTAAGGGGGGACACCATAATTCACCCCTCCACTTT. This codes for CAISESKGGHHNSPLHF.

The chain has TRBV28 and TRBJ2-5; D not resolved. The J call is doubtful: the DNA matches TRBJ2-7 better. The CDR3 runs to 14 residues. The germline V gene has CDR1 MDHEN and CDR2 SYDVKM. CDR3 amino acids: CASTISRISYEQYF. Here the CDR3 DNA reads TGTGCCAGCACCATTTCCAGGATCTCCTACGAGCAGTACTTC.

This clone was found a few times. The V and J genes are TRBV9 and TRBJ2-7; TRBD2 agrees at 11 bases. This CDR3 region has 15 residues. Germline assignment: CDR1 SGDLS and CDR2 YYNGEE. Trimming at V came to 3 bases and at J to 7 bases, leaving 9 bases not matched to a gene. The CDR3 coding sequence is TGTGCCAGCAGCGCTACTAGCGGGGGAACATTGGAGCAGTACTTC. This encodes CASSATSGGTLEQYF.

The chain uses TRBV6-5 and TRBJ1-5; D is perhaps TRBD1 (5 bases). Trimming removed 3 bases at V and 5 bases at J, with 14 bases between. CDR3 size: 15 residues. Germline CDR1 and CDR2: MNHEY and SVGAGI. For the CDR3, the DNA is TGTGCCAGCAGTTATGGCAGGGCGGCGTATCAGCCCCAGCATTTT. This codes for CASSYGRAAYQPQHF.

V and J are TRBV7-2 and TRBJ1-2; 10 bases align to TRBD1. CDR3 length: 15 residues. Germline V CDR1 and CDR2: SGHTA, FQGNSA. The trim removed 0 bases at V and 6 bases at J, leaving 4 bases unmatched. CDR3 in amino acids: CASSLAGTGEDGYTF. The DNA of the CDR3 is TGTGCCAGCAGCTTAGCCGGGACAGGGGAAGATGGCTACACCTTC.

This chain links TRBV6-5 with TRBJ1-6, with 7 bases fitting TRBD1. CDR3 length equals 14 residues. With 11 bases clipped from V and 0 bases from J, the junction kept 4 bases outside the gene matches. Germline assignment: CDR1 MNHEY and CDR2 SVGAGI. The CDR3 region is CAAQGDSYNSPLHF. CDR3 in DNA: TGTGCCGCTCAGGGGGACTCCTATAATTCACCCCTCCACTTT.

By share, this clone ranks as medium-sized. The J gene is TRBJ2-1, the V gene TRBV5-6, with D maybe TRBD2 (6 bases). This CDR3 is built from 13 residues. CDR1 is SGHDT and CDR2 is YYEEEE in the germline V gene. Trimming removed 4 bases at V and 4 bases at J, with 9 bases between. CDR3 nucleotide sequence: TGTGCCAGCAGCGCGGGACGGTACAATGAGCAGTTCTTC. Its protein is CASSAGRYNEQFF.

V is TRBV30 and J is TRBJ1-6; TRBD1 aligns across 12 bases. Germline values: CDR1 GTSNPN, CDR2 SVGIG (reference sequence). The CDR3 is 13 amino acids. V lost 7 bases to trimming and J lost 8 bases; unmatched junction nucleotides: 3. CDR3 in DNA: TGTGCCTCCGGGACAGGGGGCGATTCACCCCTCCACTTT. Translation: CASGTGGDSPLHF.

The chain carries TRBV7-2 and TRBJ2-7, with D perhaps matching TRBD2 (5 bases). Germline lookup yields CDR1 SGHTA and CDR2 FQGNSA. The CDR3 spans 14 residues. V dropped 5 bases and J dropped 2 bases, with 13 bases sitting between them. CDR3 nucleotides: TGTGCCAGCAGCCCACACCCGGAGGCCTACGAGCAGTACTTC. As protein: CASSPHPEAYEQYF.

The chain joins TRBV5-8 to TRBJ1-5; D is possibly TRBD1 (6 bases). In germline, CDR1 is SGHTS, CDR2 YDEGEE. Deletions cut 4 bases from V and 6 bases from J, with 17 bases between. The CDR3 is made up of 15 amino acids. The CDR3 coding sequence is TGTGCCAGCAGCGGGGGACATGCCGTTCTTCAGCCCCAGCATTTT. Its translation is CASSGGHAVLQPQHF.

This clone was counted only a few times. The chain employs TRBV6-6 and TRBJ2-5; TRBD1 matches at 9 bases. V shed 6 bases, J shed 3 bases, and the junction held 5 bases outside the gene matches. The CDR3 totals 14 residues. Germline V gives CDR1 MNHNY, CDR2 SVGAGI (reference sequence). In DNA form, the CDR3 reads TGTGCCAGCAGCCACAGACAGGGGGAAGAGACCCAGTACTTC. This gives the protein CASSHRQGEETQYF.

In regard to this clone: Other nucleotide sequences from this sample produce the same CDR3. The rearrangement links TRBV19 to TRBJ1-5, with 9 bases matching TRBD1. Trimming removed 6 bases from V and 8 bases from J; junction bases left unmatched: 5. The CDR3 is 13 residues long. Germline CDR1 and CDR2: LNHDA and SQIVND (reference sequence). CDR3 amino acids: CASSRDRVKPQHF. The CDR3 DNA follows: TGTGCCAGTAGCCGGGACAGGGTGAAGCCCCAGCATTTT.

V gene TRBV27 combines with J gene TRBJ2-1; 10 nucleotides agree with TRBD2. V trimming: 4 bases; J trimming: 0 bases; junction bases outside the gene matches: 18. The CDR3 spans 21 residues. Per the germline V gene, CDR1 is MNHEY and CDR2 is SMNVEV (reference sequence). The CDR3 sequence: CASSWPTISGGPSPSYNEQFF. CDR3 bases: TGTGCCAGCAGTTGGCCAACAATTAGCGGGGGGCCCTCCCCCTCCTACAATGAGCAGTTCTTC.

V and J are TRBV2 and TRBJ2-3, with 8 bases matching TRBD1. CDR3 length equals 19 residues. V was clipped by 6 bases and J by 1 base; unmatched bases: 18. CDR1 is SNHLY and CDR2 is FYNNEI in the germline V gene. CDR3 amino acids: CASSPLTGEAAGRTDTQYF. The CDR3 coding sequence is TGTGCCAGCAGCCCCTTGACAGGGGAAGCGGCGGGCCGCACAGATACGCAGTATTTT.

The V and J genes are TRBV10-3 and TRBJ2-1; 8 positions match TRBD1. Trimming at V came to 6 bases and at J to 9 bases, leaving 10 bases not matched to a gene. Germline V gene sequence: CDR1 ENHRY, CDR2 SYGVKD. The CDR3 is 14 amino acids. The CDR3 region is CAIREDRAVSEQFF. The CDR3 DNA is TGTGCCATCAGGGAGGACAGGGCTGTTAGTGAGCAGTTCTTC.

This clone was picked up one time. The chain employs TRBV7-9 and TRBJ2-5; 9 positions match TRBD1. Looked up from germline, CDR1 is SEHNR and CDR2 is FQNEAQ (reference sequence). Trimming took 2 bases from V and 3 from J; bases not matched to a gene: 7. The CDR3 sequence is 16 residues long. CDR3 nucleotide sequence: TGTGCCAGCAGCTTAATTGTTGGGACAGGGAAAGAGACCCAGTACTTC. It specifies CASSLIVGTGKETQYF.

This clone is medium-sized (0.01 to 0.1%) by share. The chain recombines TRBV9 with TRBJ1-1; 7 positions match TRBD1. This CDR3 is built from 15 residues. Trimming cost V 6 bases and J 4 bases; bases outside gene matches: 12. Germline V gene sequence: CDR1 SGDLS, CDR2 YYNGEE. The CDR3 region has the DNA TGTGCCAGCACGCGACAGGGCGATGTAGGCACTGAAGCTTTCTTT. Protein: CASTRQGDVGTEAFF. Full variable domain (outside the CDR3, taken from reference TRBV9 and TRBJ1-1): DSGVTQTPKHLITATGQRVTLRCSPRSGDLSVYWYQQSLDQGLQFLIQYYNGEERAKGNILERFSAQQFPDLHSELNLSSLELGDSALYFCASTRQGDVGTEAFFGQGTRLTVV.

V is TRBV19 and J is TRBJ1-2; D call uncertain. V shed 3 bases and J shed 8 bases, with 10 bases lying between them. The length of the CDR3 is 12 residues. Germline-derived CDR1 and CDR2 are LNHDA and SQIVND (reference sequence). The CDR3 sequence: CASSIIGGGYTF. The CDR3 DNA follows: TGTGCCAGTAGTATCATCGGTGGGGGCTACACCTTC.

This rearrangement joins TRBV5-6 to TRBJ2-7; D is uncertain. CDR3 length: 14 residues. The V gene's germline CDR1 is SGHDT and CDR2 YYEEEE. V was trimmed by 4 bases and J by 3 bases, leaving 14 bases between them. CDR3 DNA sequence: TGTGCCAGCAGCGAGACCGGTGGCATCTACGAGCAGTACTTC. Its translation: CASSETGGIYEQYF.

This clone has just a few counts. The chain joins TRBV6-5 to TRBJ1-1, with D unresolved. The CDR3 is 11 residues long. Germline assignment: CDR1 MNHEY and CDR2 SVGAGI. V shed 10 bases and J shed 5 bases, with 11 bases lying between them. The CDR3 sequence is CATLRRTEAFF. Here the CDR3 DNA reads TGTGCCACCCTGAGGAGGACTGAAGCTTTCTTT.

The rearrangement links TRBV11-2 to TRBJ2-1; no reliable D call. The V end lost 1 base, the J end lost 10 bases, and 14 bases lay between the germline ends. This CDR3 is 14 amino acids long. Germline CDR1 is SGHAT and CDR2 is FQNNGV. The DNA of the CDR3 is TGTGCCAGCAGCTTAGTCGGATGGGTCAACGAGCAGTTCTTC. Translation gives CASSLVGWVNEQFF.

The rearrangement uses TRBV4-3 and TRBJ1-2; 8 bases match TRBD1. V lost 3 bases, J lost 4 bases, and 1 base stayed unmatched. Germline V gene lookup returns CDR1 LGHNA and CDR2 YSLEER. The CDR3 runs to 13 residues. CDR3 region: CASSHTGGYGYTF. The CDR3 DNA sequence: TGCGCCAGCAGCCACACAGGGGGCTATGGCTACACCTTC.

The chain employs TRBV7-6 and TRBJ2-7; 9 positions agree with TRBD1. The CDR3 has 13 residues. Germline CDR1 is SGHVS and CDR2 is FNYEAQ. The V gene end was trimmed by 1 base and the J gene end by 5 bases; junction bases not matched to a gene: 0. The CDR3, as DNA: TGTGCCAGCAGCTTAGGGACAGGGGACGAGCAGTACTTC. Translated: CASSLGTGDEQYF.

The chain uses TRBV7-9 and TRBJ2-7, with D perhaps TRBD2 (5 bases). The germline V gene has CDR1 SEHNR and CDR2 FQNEAQ (reference sequence). Between the trimmed V and J ends, which lost 5 bases and 3 bases, there was a span of 11 bases. CDR3 length equals 13 residues. The CDR3 here is CASSPGLVYEQYF. The CDR3 DNA follows: TGTGCCAGCAGCCCAGGACTTGTCTACGAGCAGTACTTC.

The chain is built from TRBV1 and TRBJ2-5. TRBV1 is flagged as a pseudogene. CDR3 length: 17 amino acids. The CDR3 bases are TGCACCAGACAACCACCCTATCGGGCGGCCATAATGGAGACCCAGTACTTC. Encoded protein: CTRQPPYRAAIMETQYF.

The chain carries TRBV6-1 and TRBJ2-7; tentatively, D is TRBD2 (6 bases). Trimming removed 3 bases from V and 6 bases from J, with 18 bases in between. This CDR3 spans 15 amino acids. The germline CDR1 and CDR2 sequences are MNHNS and SASEGT. The CDR3 DNA sequence: TGTGCCAGCAGTGATGGGGGACTGGGGTTAAGCGAGCAGTACTTC. Protein sequence: CASSDGGLGLSEQYF.

This CDR3 reads CASSFSGGAYNEQFF. The CDR3 nucleotides read TGTGCCAGCAGCTTTAGCGGGGGGGCCTACAATGAGCAGTTCTTC. The genes are TRBV7-9 and TRBJ2-1, with 11 bases lining up with TRBD2. The CDR3 has 15 amino acids. Germline CDR1 reads SEHNR; CDR2 reads FQNEAQ (reference sequence). Trimming at V came to 3 bases and at J to 2 bases, leaving 0 bases not matched to a gene.

The J gene is TRBJ2-1, the V gene TRBV7-8; maybe TRBD2 (5 bases). The germline V and J ends were trimmed by 7 bases and 5 bases, with 9 bases remaining between them. Germline V gives CDR1 SGHVS, CDR2 FQNEAQ. The CDR3 has 12 residues. The DNA of the CDR3 is TGTGCCAGCACCTCTAGCCACAATGAGCAGTTCTTC. Translation gives CASTSSHNEQFF.

The gene calls are TRBV7-6 and TRBJ2-1; 9 bases match TRBD1. The CDR3 is made up of 16 amino acids. CDR1 is SGHVS and CDR2 is FNYEAQ in the germline V gene. V shed 5 bases, J shed 4 bases, and the junction held 9 bases outside the gene matches. CDR3 coding DNA: TGTGCCAGCAGCACAACAACCGGGACAGGGTACAATGAGCAGTTCTTC. Residues: CASSTTTGTGYNEQFF.

The rearrangement uses TRBV5-1 and TRBJ1-5; 8 bases are a match to TRBD1. The germline V gene has CDR1 SGHRS and CDR2 YFSETQ. This CDR3 is 17 amino acids long. Germline trimming cut 3 bases from V and 6 bases from J; bases unmatched to any gene: 14. CDR3 nucleotides: TGCGCCAGCAGCTCACAACCCCAGGGGGCGCGGAGTCAGCCCCAGCATTTT. Translating gives CASSSQPQGARSQPQHF.

About this clone: Distinct nucleotide sequences in the sample also encode this CDR3. The chain is built from TRBV11-2 and TRBJ2-1, with TRBD1 identical over 9 bases. The CDR3 has 17 amino acids. J gave up 6 bases and V 0 bases, and 9 bases lay outside the gene matches. CDR1 is SGHAT and CDR2 is FQNNGV in the germline V gene. The CDR3, as DNA: TGTGCCAGCAGCTTAGATTTTCGGACAGGGGACCTCAATGAGCAGTTCTTC. Amino acids: CASSLDFRTGDLNEQFF.

The chain has TRBV6-6 and TRBJ1-2; tentatively, D is TRBD1 (6 bases). The V gene's germline CDR1 is MNHNY and CDR2 SVGAGI (reference sequence). The V gene lost 4 bases and the J gene lost 4 bases, with 16 bases spanning the gap. The CDR3 consists of 15 residues. Here the CDR3 DNA reads TGTGCCAGCAGTTCAACAGGGTCTGCAGGCTATGGCTACACCTTC. The encoded protein is CASSSTGSAGYGYTF.